The entry below describes one TCR beta chain. Its specificity is unknown. The data originate from a study of PD-1 blockade in classical Hodgkin lymphoma. Study at large: A 3 mg/kg intravenous dose of nivolumab was received by patients every 2 weeks.

Every patient had relapsed following autologous stem cell transplantation, and cohorts differed in brentuximab vedotin exposure. Deletions cut 3 bases from V and 6 bases from J, with 16 bases between. The CDR3 totals 15 residues. Germline CDR1 SGHKS, CDR2 YYEKEE (reference sequence). Clones were read by immunoSEQ multiplex PCR, and TCRdb kept only the in-frame ones, dropping some. The sample lists tens of thousands of clones; approximately 94% were seen once. Study-level results: CD8+ TCR diversity did not rise significantly by C4D1, unlike CD4+. No one has yet defined what causes the repertoire differences, which may be disease activity or prior therapy.

Sample: peripheral blood mononuclear cells (PBMCs), taken at baseline. The chain couples TRBV5-5 to TRBJ2-1; weak D call: TRBD1 (6 bases). The sequence derives from a human donor with classical Hodgkin lymphoma. CDR3 DNA: TGTGCCAGCAGCTCCACAGGGTCGCTTGGCAATGAGCAGTTCTTC. It translates to CASSSTGSLGNEQFF.